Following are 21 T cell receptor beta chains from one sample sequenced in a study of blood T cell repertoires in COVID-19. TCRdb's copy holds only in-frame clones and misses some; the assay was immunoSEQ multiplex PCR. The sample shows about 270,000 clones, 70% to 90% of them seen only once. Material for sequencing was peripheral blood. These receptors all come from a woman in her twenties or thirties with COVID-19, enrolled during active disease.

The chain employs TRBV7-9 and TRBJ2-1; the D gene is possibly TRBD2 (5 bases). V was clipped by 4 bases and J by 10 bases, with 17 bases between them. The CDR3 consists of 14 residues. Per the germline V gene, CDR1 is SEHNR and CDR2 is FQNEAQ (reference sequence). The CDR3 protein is CASSSPFLASEQFF. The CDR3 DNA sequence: TGTGCCAGCAGCTCCCCATTTCTAGCCAGCGAGCAGTTCTTC. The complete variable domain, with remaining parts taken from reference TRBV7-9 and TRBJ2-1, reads DTGVSQNPRHKITKRGQNVTFRCDPISEHNRLYWYRQTLGQGPEFLTYFQNEAQLEKSRLLSDRFSAERPKGSFSTLEIQRTEQGDSAMYLCASSSPFLASEQFFGPGTRLTVL.

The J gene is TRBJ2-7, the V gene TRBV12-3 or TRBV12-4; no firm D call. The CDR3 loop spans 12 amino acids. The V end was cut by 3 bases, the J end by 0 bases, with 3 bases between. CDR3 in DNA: TGTGCCAGCAGTTTGGCCTCCTACGAGCAGTACTTC. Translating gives CASSLASYEQYF.

The CDR3: CASRNPAPRRENEQYF. The CDR3 DNA sequence: TGCGCCAGCAGAAACCCTGCCCCCAGGCGGGAAAACGAGCAGTACTTC. J is TRBJ2-7 and V is TRBV10-2; D might be TRBD2 (6 bases). The CDR3 is made up of 16 amino acids. The germline V and J ends were trimmed by 6 bases and 5 bases, with 23 bases remaining between them. Germline values: CDR1 WSHSY, CDR2 SAAADI.

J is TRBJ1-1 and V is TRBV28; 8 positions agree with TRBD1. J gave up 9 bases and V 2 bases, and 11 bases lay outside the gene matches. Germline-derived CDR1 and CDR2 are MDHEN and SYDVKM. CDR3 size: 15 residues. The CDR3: CASSLMTGDEGKAFF. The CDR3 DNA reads TGTGCCAGCAGTTTAATGACAGGGGATGAGGGGAAAGCTTTCTTT.

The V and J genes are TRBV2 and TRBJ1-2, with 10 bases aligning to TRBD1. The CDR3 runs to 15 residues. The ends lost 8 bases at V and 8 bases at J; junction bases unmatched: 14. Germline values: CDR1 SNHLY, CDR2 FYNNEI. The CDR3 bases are TGTGCCAGCCTAGGCCGGGACAGGGGCCCCAGCGGCTACACCTTC. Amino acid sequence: CASLGRDRGPSGYTF.

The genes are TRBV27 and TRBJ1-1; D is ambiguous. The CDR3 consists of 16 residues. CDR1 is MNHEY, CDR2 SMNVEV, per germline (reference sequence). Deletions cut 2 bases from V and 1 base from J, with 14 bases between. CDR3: CASSLGGEATNTEAFF. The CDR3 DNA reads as TGTGCCAGCAGTTTAGGTGGGGAGGCAACGAACACTGAAGCTTTCTTT.

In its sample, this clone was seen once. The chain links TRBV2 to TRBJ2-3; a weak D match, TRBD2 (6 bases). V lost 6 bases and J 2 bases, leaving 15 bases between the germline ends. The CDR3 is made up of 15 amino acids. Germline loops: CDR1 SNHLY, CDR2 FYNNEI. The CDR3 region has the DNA TGTGCCAGCAGGAAGGGGACTCTAGACACAGATACGCAGTATTTT. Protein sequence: CASRKGTLDTDTQYF.

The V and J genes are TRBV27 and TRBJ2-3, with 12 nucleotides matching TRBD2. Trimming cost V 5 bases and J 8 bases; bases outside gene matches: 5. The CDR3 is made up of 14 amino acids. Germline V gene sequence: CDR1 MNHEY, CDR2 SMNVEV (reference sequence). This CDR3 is CASSTGLAGGTQYF. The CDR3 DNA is TGTGCCAGCAGTACGGGACTAGCGGGTGGTACGCAGTATTTT.

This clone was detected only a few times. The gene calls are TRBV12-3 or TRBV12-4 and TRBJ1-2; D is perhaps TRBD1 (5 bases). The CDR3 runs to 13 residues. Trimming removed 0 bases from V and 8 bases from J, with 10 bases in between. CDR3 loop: CASSLAFREGYTF. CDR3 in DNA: TGTGCCAGCAGTTTAGCTTTCAGGGAAGGCTACACCTTC.

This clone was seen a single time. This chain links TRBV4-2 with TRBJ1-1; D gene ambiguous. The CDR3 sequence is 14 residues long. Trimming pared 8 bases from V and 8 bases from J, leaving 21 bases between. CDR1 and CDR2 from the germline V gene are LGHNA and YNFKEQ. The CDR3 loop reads CASGPSGISPEAFF. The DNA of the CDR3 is TGTGCCAGCGGCCCTTCTGGCATCTCACCAGAAGCTTTCTTT.

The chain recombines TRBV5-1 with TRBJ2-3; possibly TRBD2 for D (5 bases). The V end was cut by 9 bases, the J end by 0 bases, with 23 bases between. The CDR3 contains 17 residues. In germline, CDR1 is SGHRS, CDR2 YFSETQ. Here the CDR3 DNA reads TGCGCCACCCGCCGGGGTAACGGCGACGCTAGCACAGATACGCAGTATTTT. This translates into CATRRGNGDASTDTQYF.

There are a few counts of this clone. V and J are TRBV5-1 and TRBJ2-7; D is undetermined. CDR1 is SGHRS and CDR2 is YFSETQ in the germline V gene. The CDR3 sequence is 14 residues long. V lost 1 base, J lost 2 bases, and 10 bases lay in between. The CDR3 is CASSLMAEAYEQYF. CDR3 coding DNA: TGCGCCAGCAGCTTGATGGCTGAAGCCTACGAGCAGTACTTC.

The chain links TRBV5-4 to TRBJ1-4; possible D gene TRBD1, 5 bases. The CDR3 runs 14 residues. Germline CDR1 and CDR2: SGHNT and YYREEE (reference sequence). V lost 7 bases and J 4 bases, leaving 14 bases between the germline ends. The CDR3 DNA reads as TGTGCCAGCCAGTGGGGCCTGGGTAATGAAAAACTGTTTTTT. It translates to CASQWGLGNEKLFF.

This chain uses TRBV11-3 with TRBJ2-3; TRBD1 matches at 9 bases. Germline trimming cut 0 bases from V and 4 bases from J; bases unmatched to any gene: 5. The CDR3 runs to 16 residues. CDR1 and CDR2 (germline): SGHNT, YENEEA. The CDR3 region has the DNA TGTGCCAGCAGCTTAGATCCGACAGGGGGTTCAGATACGCAGTATTTT. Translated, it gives CASSLDPTGGSDTQYF.

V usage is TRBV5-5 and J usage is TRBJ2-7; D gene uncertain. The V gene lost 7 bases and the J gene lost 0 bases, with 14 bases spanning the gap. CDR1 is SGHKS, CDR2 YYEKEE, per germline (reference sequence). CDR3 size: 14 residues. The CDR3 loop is CASLPRLSSYEQYF. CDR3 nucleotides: TGTGCCAGCTTGCCGAGGTTAAGCTCCTACGAGCAGTACTTC. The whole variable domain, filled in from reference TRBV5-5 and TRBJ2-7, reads DAGVTQSPTHLIKTRGQQVTLRCSPISGHKSVSWYQQVLGQGPQFIFQYYEKEERGRGNFPDRFSARQFPNYSSELNVNALLLGDSALYLCASLPRLSSYEQYFGPGTRLTVT.

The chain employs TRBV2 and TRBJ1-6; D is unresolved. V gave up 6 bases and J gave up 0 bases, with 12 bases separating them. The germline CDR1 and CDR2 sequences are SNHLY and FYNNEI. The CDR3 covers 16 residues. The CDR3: CASRTDLSSYNSPLHF. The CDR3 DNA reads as TGTGCCAGCAGGACCGACTTGAGCTCCTATAATTCACCCCTCCACTTT.

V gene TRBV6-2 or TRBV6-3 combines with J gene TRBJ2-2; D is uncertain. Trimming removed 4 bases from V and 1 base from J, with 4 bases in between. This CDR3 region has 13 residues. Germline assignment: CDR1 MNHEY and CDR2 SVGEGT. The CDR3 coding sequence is TGTGCCAGCAGTTTACTGAACACCGGGGAGCTGTTTTTT. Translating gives CASSLLNTGELFF.

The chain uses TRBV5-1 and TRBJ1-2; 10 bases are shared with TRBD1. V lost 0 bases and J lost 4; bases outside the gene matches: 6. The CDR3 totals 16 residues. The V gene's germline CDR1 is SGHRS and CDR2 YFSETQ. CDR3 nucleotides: TGCGCCAGCAGCTTGGCGAGACAGGGGGCAGGCTATGGCTACACCTTC. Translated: CASSLARQGAGYGYTF.

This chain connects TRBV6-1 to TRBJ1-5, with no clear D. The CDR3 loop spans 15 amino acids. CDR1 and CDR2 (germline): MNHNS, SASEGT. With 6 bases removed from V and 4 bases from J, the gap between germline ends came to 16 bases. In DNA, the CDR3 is TGTGCCAGCAGGAATACAATGTCGCCTAATCAGCCCCAGCATTTT. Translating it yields CASRNTMSPNQPQHF.

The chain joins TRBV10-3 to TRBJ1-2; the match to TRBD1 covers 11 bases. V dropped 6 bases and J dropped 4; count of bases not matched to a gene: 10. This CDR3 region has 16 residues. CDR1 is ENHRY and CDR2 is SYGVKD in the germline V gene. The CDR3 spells CAISPGTGGLPYGYTF. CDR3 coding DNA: TGTGCCATCAGCCCCGGGACAGGGGGTTTGCCCTATGGCTACACCTTC.

The CDR3 DNA is TGTGCCAGCAGTGAGGGGGGGTCGGGGGACACTGAAGCTTTCTTT. It encodes CASSEGGSGDTEAFF. This chain uses TRBV2 with TRBJ1-1; perhaps TRBD1 as D (5 bases). Germline CDR1 SNHLY, CDR2 FYNNEI. The CDR3 extends over 15 amino acids. Trimming shortened V by 3 bases and J by 3 bases, and 14 bases separated the two germline ends.